This record covers a single TCR beta chain. Its antigen is still unknown. The sample is drawn from a study of OX40 agonist ivuxolimab in advanced cancers. Whole-study context: Under the entry rules, prior anti-PD-1, anti-PD-L1 or anti-CTLA-4 therapy was allowed, and 40% had some. Findings and caveats of the study: CD8+ T cells averaged more expanded clones than CD4+.

Looked up from germline, CDR1 is LNHDA and CDR2 is SQIVND (reference sequence). V was cut by 5 bases and J by 3 bases, with 16 bases left in between. This CDR3 spans 15 amino acids. Clones were sequenced by immunoSEQ multiplex PCR, and TCRdb holds only the in-frame ones, with some missing. The table lists 60,000 to 70,000 clones, 75% to 90% of them singletons. The sequencing used CD4+ or CD8+ T cells sorted from blood, collected in a trial of the OX40 agonist ivuxolimab. The source is an adult with an advanced solid tumor such as melanoma, head and neck, liver or kidney cancer. The chain recombines TRBV19 with TRBJ1-1; D is perhaps TRBD1 (6 bases). The CDR3 nucleotides are TGTGCCAGTAGTTCGGGGGCAGGGGCCCACACTGAAGCTTTCTTT. This sequence encodes CASSSGAGAHTEAFF.